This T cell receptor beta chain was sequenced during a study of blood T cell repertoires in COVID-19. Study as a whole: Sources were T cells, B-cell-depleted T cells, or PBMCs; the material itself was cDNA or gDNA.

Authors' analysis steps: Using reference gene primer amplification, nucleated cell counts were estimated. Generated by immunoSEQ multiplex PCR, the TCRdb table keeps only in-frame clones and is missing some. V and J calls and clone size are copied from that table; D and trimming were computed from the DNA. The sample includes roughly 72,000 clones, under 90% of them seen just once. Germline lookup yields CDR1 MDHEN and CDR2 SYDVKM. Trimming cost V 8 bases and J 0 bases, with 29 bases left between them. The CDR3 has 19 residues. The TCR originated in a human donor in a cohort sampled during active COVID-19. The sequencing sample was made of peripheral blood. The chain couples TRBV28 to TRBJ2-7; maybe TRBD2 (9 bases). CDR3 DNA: TGTGCCAGCTCCCTAAGGGGGACAGGCCTAGCGGGACTCTCCTACGAGCAGTACTTC. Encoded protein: CASSLRGTGLAGLSYEQYF. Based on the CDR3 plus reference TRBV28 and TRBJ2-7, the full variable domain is DVKVTQSSRYLVKRTGEKVFLECVQDMDHENMFWYRQDPGLGLRLIYFSYDVKMKEKGDIPEGYSVSREKKERFSLILESASTNQTSMYLCASSLRGTGLAGLSYEQYFGPGTRLTVT.